This is a list of T cell receptor beta chains from one sample in a study of T cell repertoires in cytomegalovirus infection. Their cognate antigens are unknown. TCRdb called the reads again in MiXCR, with one record for every CDR3 protein. This table holds about a million distinct CDR3 sequences, roughly 30% found once. The sample consisted of cultured CD8+ T cells from PBMCs, taken from culture after CMV antigen stimulation. All receptors come from a human donor in good health (CMV status not recorded). Some clones in this sample may be carry-over from other donors' samples. The CDR3 runs from the conserved cysteine through the conserved F or W. The order of the fields is V gene, D gene, clone size, J gene, CDR3 protein, CDR3 DNA. A D gene is named only where the DNA matches it firmly. Some rows mark clone size as missing; the rest say once, few, many or name a class of expanded clone.

>TRBV11-3|TRBD1|few|TRBJ1-4
CASSPDRGKKLFF
TGTGCCAGCAGCCCCGACAGGGGTAAAAAACTGTTTTTT
>TRBV7-9|NA|few|TRBJ2-2
CASSLRGRGNTGELFF
TGTGCCAGCAGCTTACGAGGCAGGGGGAACACCGGGGAGCTGTTTTTT
>TRBV10-3|TRBD1|few|TRBJ2-3
CAISESTGAASTDTQYF
TGTGCCATCAGTGAGTCCACAGGGGCGGCTAGCACAGATACGCAGTATTTT
>TRBV6-5|NA|NA|TRBJ2-1
CASSYLGSNNEQFF
TGTGCCAGCAGTTACCTGGGATCCAACAATGAGCAGTTCTTC
>TRBV4-1|TRBD2|few|TRBJ2-7
CASSQVVTSGGEQYF
TGCGCCAGCAGCCAAGTGGTGACTAGCGGCGGCGAGCAGTACTTC
>TRBV24-1|NA|NA|TRBJ2-1
CATAGSPYNEQFF
TGTGCCACCGCCGGGAGCCCTTATAATGAGCAGTTCTTC
>TRBV19|TRBD1|few|TRBJ2-7
CASSFGQVYEQYF
TGTGCCAGTAGTTTCGGACAGGTCTACGAGCAGTACTTC
>TRBV27|NA|NA|TRBJ2-2
CASSLIAAGTGELFF
TGTGCCAGCAGTTTAATAGCGGCAGGGACCGGGGAGCTGTTTTTT
>TRBV6-6|NA|once|TRBJ1-6
CASSTVKTLHF
TGTGCCAGCAGCACCGTCAAAACCCTCCACTTT
>TRBV19|TRBD2|NA|TRBJ2-1
CASWRGGLDEQFF
TGTGCCAGCTGGCGGGGGGGCCTGGATGAGCAGTTCTTC
>TRBV28|NA|NA|TRBJ2-1
CASSLYHGVLGNEQFF
TGTGCCAGCAGTTTATACCACGGGGTACTGGGCAATGAGCAGTTCTTC
>TRBV12-3/TRBV12-4|TRBD2|few|TRBJ2-5
CASLGLAGSNQETQYF
TGTGCCAGCTTGGGACTAGCGGGGTCGAACCAAGAGACCCAGTACTTC
>TRBV4-2|NA|few|TRBJ1-1
CASSQDKWNTEAFF
TGTGCCAGCAGCCAAGATAAGTGGAACACTGAAGCTTTCTTT
>TRBV27|NA|NA|TRBJ1-1
CASSLSVGPREAFF
TGTGCCAGCAGTTTAAGCGTGGGGCCCCGTGAAGCTTTCTTT
>TRBV29-1|NA|few|TRBJ1-1
CSVGTNTEAFF
TGCAGCGTTGGGACAAACACTGAAGCTTTCTTT
>TRBV7-6|TRBD1|many|TRBJ2-3
CASSSIRGTAGTDTQYF
TGTGCCAGCAGCTCTATCAGGGGGACAGCGGGCACAGATACGCAGTATTTT
>TRBV7-9|NA|few|TRBJ2-2
CASSLTETGELFF
TGTGCCAGCAGCTTAACTGAGACCGGGGAGCTGTTTTTT
>TRBV28|TRBD1|few|TRBJ2-5
CASSLGPTGTGRETQYF
TGTGCCAGCAGTTTAGGACCCACAGGGACAGGTCGAGAGACCCAGTACTTC
>TRBV7-6|TRBD2|many|TRBJ2-1
CASSTGTSGGDSYNEQFF
TGTGCCAGCAGCACCGGGACTAGCGGGGGGGACTCCTACAATGAGCAGTTCTTC
>TRBV19|NA|NA|TRBJ1-6
CASSPSTGAVSPLHF
TGTGCCAGTAGTCCAAGTACTGGGGCGGTTTCACCCCTCCACTTT
>TRBV13|TRBD1|NA|TRBJ1-3
CASSFTATGGRDTIYF
TGTGCCAGCAGCTTCACTGCGACAGGGGGAAGAGACACCATATATTTT
>TRBV7-8|NA|many|TRBJ1-6
CASSLIPRGTVASPLHF
TGTGCCAGCAGCTTAATTCCACGGGGGACGGTAGCTTCACCCCTCCACTTT
>TRBV5-1|NA|few|TRBJ2-1
CASSLVAGTTYNEQFF
TGCGCCAGCAGCTTGGTGGCGGGGACCACCTACAATGAGCAGTTCTTC
>TRBV12-3/TRBV12-4|NA|NA|TRBJ1-2
CASSFERVGVF
TGTGCCAGCAGTTTTGAAAGGGTGGGGGTCTTC
>TRBV9|NA|NA|TRBJ1-1
CASSVVWRGPFEAFF
TGTGCCAGCAGCGTAGTATGGAGGGGCCCTTTTGAAGCTTTCTTT
>TRBV6-5|TRBD1|few|TRBJ1-2
CASSYTGVKGYGYTF
TGTGCCAGCAGTTACACAGGGGTAAAAGGCTATGGCTACACCTTC
>TRBV27|NA|few|TRBJ1-2
CASSPMDGNYGYTF
TGTGCCAGCAGTCCCATGGACGGGAACTATGGCTACACCTTC
>TRBV18|NA|NA|TRBJ1-1
CASSPTRQGSNTEAFF
TGTGCCAGCTCACCAACCCGGCAGGGTTCGAACACTGAAGCTTTCTTT
>TRBV7-8|NA|NA|TRBJ1-1
CATTLVGKNTEAFF
TGTGCCACCACCTTAGTAGGGAAGAACACTGAAGCTTTCTTT
>TRBV7-6|TRBD2|many|TRBJ2-5
CASSRPSSGGQETQYF
TGTGCCAGCAGCCGCCCCTCTAGCGGGGGACAAGAGACCCAGTACTTC
>TRBV19|TRBD1|NA|TRBJ1-1
CASRWTGLTEAFF
TGTGCCAGTAGGTGGACAGGGCTGACTGAAGCTTTCTTT
>TRBV27|NA|NA|TRBJ2-1
CASKGLLSYNEQFF
TGTGCCAGCAAGGGACTTCTCTCCTACAATGAGCAGTTCTTC
>TRBV3-1|NA|few|TRBJ2-3
CASSQTETESTDTQYF
TGTGCCAGCAGCCAGACTGAGACGGAGAGCACAGATACGCAGTATTTT
>TRBV27|TRBD1|NA|TRBJ2-2
CASSLSTGAGELFF
TGTGCCAGCAGTCTCTCTACAGGGGCCGGGGAGCTGTTTTTT
>TRBV6-5|NA|once|TRBJ2-1
CASSYSALRSNEQFF
TGTGCCAGCAGTTACTCGGCACTACGAAGCAATGAGCAGTTCTTC
>TRBV7-2|NA|NA|TRBJ2-1
CASSSEGSQYNEQFF
TGTGCCAGCAGCTCCGAAGGGTCGCAGTACAATGAGCAGTTCTTC
>TRBV19|TRBD1|NA|TRBJ2-2
CASLGTANHTGELFF
TGTGCCAGCTTGGGGACAGCTAATCACACCGGGGAGCTGTTTTTT
>TRBV7-9|NA|few|TRBJ1-1
CASSFRTGGGTEAFF
TGTGCCAGCAGCTTTCGGACCGGAGGGGGAACTGAAGCTTTCTTT
>TRBV27|TRBD1|NA|TRBJ2-1
CASKTGVTYNEQFF
TGTGCCAGCAAGACAGGGGTAACCTACAATGAGCAGTTCTTC
>TRBV6-2/TRBV6-3|NA|few|TRBJ2-5
CASSYSILAQETQYF
TGTGCCAGCAGTTACTCGATTCTAGCCCAAGAGACCCAGTACTTC
>TRBV9|NA|few|TRBJ2-3
CASSVLARLTDTQYF
TGTGCCAGCAGCGTACTAGCGCGTCTCACAGATACGCAGTATTTT
>TRBV5-1|NA|NA|TRBJ2-7
CASSLAPAEQYF
TGCGCCAGCAGCTTGGCACCGGCCGAGCAGTACTTC
>TRBV24-1|NA|NA|TRBJ2-1
CATSNQGSDEQFF
TGTGCCACCAGTAACCAGGGGTCGGATGAGCAGTTCTTC
>TRBV6-2/TRBV6-3|TRBD2|NA|TRBJ2-1
CVSRFGGSYYNEQFF
TGTGTCAGCCGCTTCGGCGGGAGTTATTACAATGAGCAGTTCTTC
>TRBV27|NA|NA|TRBJ2-1
CASSPPLSGRNNEQFF
TGTGCCAGCAGTCCCCCCCTGTCGGGCCGAAACAATGAGCAGTTCTTC
>TRBV5-4|NA|few|TRBJ2-1
CASSPQGSAEQFF
TGTGCCAGCAGCCCCCAGGGATCTGCTGAGCAGTTCTTC